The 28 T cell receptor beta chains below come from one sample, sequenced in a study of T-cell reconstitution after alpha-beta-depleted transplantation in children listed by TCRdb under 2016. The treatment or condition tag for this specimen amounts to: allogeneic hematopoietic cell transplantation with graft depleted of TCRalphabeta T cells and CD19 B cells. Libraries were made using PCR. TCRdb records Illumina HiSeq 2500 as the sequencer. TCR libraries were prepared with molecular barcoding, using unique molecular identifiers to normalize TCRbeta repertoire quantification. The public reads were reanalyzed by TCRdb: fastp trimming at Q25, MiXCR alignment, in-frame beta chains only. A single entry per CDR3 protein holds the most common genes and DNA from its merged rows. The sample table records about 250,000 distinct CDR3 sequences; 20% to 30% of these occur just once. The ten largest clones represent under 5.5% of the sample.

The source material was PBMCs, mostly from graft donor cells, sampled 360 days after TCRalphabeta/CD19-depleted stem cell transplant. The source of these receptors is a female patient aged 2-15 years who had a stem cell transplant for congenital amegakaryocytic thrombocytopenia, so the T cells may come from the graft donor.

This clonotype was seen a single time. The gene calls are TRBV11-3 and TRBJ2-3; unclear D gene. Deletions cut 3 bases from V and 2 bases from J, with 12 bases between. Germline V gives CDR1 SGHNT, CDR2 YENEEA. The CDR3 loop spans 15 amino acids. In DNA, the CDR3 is TGTGCCAGCAGCTTGAACAGAGCCCCCACAGATACGCAGTATTTT. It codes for CASSLNRAPTDTQYF.

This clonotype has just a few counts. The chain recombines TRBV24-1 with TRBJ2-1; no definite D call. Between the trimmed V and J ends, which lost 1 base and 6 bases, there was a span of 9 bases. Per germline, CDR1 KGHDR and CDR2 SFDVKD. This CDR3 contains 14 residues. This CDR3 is CATSDFGAVNEQFF. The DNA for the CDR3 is TGTGCCACCAGTGATTTTGGTGCGGTCAATGAGCAGTTCTTC.

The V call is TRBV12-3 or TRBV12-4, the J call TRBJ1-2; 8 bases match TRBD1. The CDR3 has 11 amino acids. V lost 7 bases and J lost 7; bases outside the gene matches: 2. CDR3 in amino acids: CASTQGVGYTF. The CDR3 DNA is TGTGCCAGCACACAGGGGGTTGGCTACACCTTC.

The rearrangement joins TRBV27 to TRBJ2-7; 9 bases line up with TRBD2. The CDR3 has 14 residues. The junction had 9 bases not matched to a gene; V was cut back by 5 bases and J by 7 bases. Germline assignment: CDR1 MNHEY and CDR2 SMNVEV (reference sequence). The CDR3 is CASSPLAGAGEQYF. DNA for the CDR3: TGTGCCAGCAGTCCGTTAGCGGGAGCGGGGGAGCAGTACTTC.

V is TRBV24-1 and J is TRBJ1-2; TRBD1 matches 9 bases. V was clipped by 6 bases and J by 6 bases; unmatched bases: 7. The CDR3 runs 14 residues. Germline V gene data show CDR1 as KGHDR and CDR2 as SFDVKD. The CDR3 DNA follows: TGTGCCACCAGTCCGGGACAGGGAGTGGATGGCTACACCTTC. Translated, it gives CATSPGQGVDGYTF.

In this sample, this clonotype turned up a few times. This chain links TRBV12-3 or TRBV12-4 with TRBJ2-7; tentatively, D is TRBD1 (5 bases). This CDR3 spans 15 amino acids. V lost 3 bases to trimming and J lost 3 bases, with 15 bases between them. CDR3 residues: CASSFRGSGIYEQYV. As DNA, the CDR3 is TGTGCCAGCAGTTTTAGGGGCTCAGGGATCTACGAGCAGTACGTC.

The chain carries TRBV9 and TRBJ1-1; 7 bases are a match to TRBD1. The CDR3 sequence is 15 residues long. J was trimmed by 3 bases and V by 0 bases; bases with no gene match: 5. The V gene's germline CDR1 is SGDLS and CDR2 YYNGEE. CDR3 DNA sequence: TGTGCCAGCAGCGTAGCTGGCAGGGGGTACACTGAAGCTTTCTTT. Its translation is CASSVAGRGYTEAFF.

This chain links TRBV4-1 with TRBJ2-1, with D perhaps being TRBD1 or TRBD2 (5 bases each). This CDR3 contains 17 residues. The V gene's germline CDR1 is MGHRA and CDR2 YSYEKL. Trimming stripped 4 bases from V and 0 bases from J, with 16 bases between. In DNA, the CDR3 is TGCGCCAGCAGCCTCGATTGGGGGTACAGCTCCTACAATGAGCAGTTCTTC. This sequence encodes CASSLDWGYSSYNEQFF.

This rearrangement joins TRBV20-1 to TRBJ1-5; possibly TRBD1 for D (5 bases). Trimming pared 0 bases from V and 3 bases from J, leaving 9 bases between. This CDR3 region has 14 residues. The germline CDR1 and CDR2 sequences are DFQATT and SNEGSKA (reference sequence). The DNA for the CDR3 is TGCAGTGCTAGAGAGGACGGGGCCAATCAGCCCCAGCATTTT. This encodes CSAREDGANQPQHF.

The CDR3 nucleotides read TGCGCCAGCAGCCATCCGAGCAGCTACGAGCAGTACTTC. Residues: CASSHPSSYEQYF. The J gene is TRBJ2-7, the V gene TRBV4-1; D call uncertain. Trimming took 3 bases from V and 3 from J, leaving 9 bases between them. The CDR3 covers 13 residues. The V gene's germline CDR1 is MGHRA and CDR2 YSYEKL.

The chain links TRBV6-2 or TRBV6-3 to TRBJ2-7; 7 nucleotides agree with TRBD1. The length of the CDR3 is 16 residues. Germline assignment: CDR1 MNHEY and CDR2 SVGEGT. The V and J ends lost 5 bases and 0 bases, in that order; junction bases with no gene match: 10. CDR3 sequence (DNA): TGTGCCAGCAGTCCACTAACCGGGACAGTCTCCTACGAGCAGTACTTC. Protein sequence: CASSPLTGTVSYEQYF.

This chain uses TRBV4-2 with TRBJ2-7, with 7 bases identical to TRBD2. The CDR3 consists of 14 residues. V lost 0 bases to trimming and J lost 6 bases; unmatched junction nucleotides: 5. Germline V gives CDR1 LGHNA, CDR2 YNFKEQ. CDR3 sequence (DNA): TGTGCCAGCAGCCAAGAGGCTAGCGGCCGCGAGCAGTACTTC. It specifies CASSQEASGREQYF.

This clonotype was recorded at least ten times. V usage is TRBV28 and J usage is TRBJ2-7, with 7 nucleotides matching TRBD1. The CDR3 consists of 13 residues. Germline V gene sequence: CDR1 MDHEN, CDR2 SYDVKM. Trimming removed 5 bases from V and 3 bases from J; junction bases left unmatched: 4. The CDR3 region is CASSRDSYYEQYF. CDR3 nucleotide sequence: TGTGCCAGCAGTCGGGACAGTTACTACGAGCAGTACTTC.

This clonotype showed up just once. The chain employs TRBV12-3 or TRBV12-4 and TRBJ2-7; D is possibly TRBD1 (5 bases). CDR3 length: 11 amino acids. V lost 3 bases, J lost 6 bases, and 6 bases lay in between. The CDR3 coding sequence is TGTGCCAGCAGTTTCAGGGCCGAGCAGTACTTC. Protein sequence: CASSFRAEQYF.

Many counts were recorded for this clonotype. The CDR3 loop reads CASRRSATSTGELFF. The CDR3 nucleotides are TGTGCCAGCAGGAGATCGGCCACCTCCACCGGGGAGCTGTTTTTT. V and J are TRBV2 and TRBJ2-2; D is unresolved. Trimming took 6 bases from V and 4 from J, leaving 15 bases between them. Germline CDR1 SNHLY, CDR2 FYNNEI. The CDR3 totals 15 residues.

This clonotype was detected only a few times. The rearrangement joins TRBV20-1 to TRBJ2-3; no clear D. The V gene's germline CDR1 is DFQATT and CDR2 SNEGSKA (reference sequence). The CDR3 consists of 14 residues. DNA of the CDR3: TGCAGCGCCCTAGGAGCGTCTAGCACAGATACGCAGTATTTT. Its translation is CSALGASSTDTQYF.

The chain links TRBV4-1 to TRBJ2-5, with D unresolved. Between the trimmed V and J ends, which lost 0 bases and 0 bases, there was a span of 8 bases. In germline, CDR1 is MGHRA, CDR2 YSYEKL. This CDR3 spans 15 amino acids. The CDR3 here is CASSQDGLYQETQYF. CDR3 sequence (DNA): TGCGCCAGCAGCCAAGACGGATTGTACCAAGAGACCCAGTACTTC.

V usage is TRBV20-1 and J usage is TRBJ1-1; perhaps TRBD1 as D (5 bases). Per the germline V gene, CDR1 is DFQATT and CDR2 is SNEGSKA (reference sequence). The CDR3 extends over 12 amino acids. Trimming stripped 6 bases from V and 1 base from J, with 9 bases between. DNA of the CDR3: TGCAGTGCGCAAGGACAGAACACTGAAGCTTTCTTT. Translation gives CSAQGQNTEAFF.

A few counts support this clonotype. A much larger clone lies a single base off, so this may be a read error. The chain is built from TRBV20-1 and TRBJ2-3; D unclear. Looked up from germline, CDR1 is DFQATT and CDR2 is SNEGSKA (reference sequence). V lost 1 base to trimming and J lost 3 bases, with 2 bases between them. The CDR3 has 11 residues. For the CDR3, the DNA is TGCAGTGCTAGAGGGACAGATACGCAGTATTTT. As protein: CSARGTDTQYF.

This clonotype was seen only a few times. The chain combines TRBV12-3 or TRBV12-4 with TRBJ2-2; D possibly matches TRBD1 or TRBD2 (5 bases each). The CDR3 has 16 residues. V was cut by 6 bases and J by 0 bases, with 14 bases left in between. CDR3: CASSPSMGANTGELFF. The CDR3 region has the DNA TGTGCCAGCAGCCCGAGTATGGGGGCGAACACCGGGGAGCTGTTTTTT.

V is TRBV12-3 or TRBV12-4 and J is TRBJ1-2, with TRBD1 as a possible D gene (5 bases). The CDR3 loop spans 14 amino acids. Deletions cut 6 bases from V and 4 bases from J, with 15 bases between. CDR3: CASSMRRDAYGYTF. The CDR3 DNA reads TGTGCCAGCAGCATGAGGAGGGACGCCTATGGCTACACCTTC.

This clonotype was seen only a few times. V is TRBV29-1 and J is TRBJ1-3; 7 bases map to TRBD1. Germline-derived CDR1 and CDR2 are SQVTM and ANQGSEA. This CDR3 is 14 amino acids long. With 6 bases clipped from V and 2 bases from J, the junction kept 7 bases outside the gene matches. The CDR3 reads CSVDPGGPGNTIYF. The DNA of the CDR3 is TGCAGCGTCGACCCAGGGGGTCCTGGAAACACCATATATTTT.

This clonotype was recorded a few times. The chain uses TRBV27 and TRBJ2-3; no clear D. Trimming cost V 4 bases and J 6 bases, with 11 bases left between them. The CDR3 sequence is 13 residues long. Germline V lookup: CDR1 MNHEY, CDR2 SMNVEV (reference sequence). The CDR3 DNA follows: TGTGCCAGCAGTTGGTCCAGTCCGGATACGCAGTATTTT. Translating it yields CASSWSSPDTQYF.

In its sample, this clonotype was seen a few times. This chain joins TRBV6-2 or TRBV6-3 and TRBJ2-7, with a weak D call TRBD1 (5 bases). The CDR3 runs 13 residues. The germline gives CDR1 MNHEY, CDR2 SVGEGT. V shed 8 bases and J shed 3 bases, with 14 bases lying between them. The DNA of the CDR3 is TGTGCCAGCTGCGCGACAGACATCTACGAGCAGTACTTC. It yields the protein CASCATDIYEQYF.

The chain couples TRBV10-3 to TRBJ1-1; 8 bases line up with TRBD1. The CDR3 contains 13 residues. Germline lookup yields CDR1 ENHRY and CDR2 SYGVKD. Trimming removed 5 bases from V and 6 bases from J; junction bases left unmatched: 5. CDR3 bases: TGTGCCATCAGTAATTCAGGGGGCTCTGAAGCTTTCTTT. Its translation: CAISNSGGSEAFF.

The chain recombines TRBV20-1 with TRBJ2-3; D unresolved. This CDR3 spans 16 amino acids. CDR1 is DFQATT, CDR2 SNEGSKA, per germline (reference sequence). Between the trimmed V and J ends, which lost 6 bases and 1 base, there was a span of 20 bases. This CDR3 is CSALRPTGWGTDTQYF. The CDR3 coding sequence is TGCAGTGCCTTGCGCCCGACCGGGTGGGGCACAGATACGCAGTATTTT.

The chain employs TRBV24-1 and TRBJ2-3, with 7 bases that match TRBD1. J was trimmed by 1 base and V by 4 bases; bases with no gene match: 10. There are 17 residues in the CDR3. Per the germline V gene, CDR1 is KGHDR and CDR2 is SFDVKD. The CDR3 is CATSEERRTGRTDTQYF. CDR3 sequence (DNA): TGTGCCACCAGTGAGGAACGTAGGACAGGTCGCACAGATACGCAGTATTTT.

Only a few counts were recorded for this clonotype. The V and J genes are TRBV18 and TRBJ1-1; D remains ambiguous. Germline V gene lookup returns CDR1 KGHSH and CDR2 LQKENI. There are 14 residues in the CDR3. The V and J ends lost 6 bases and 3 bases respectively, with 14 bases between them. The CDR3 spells CASSPRSGDTEAFF. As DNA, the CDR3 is TGTGCCAGCTCGCCAAGATCTGGGGACACTGAAGCTTTCTTT.